The 31 T cell receptor beta chains presented below share a single source sample, sequenced in a study of OX40 agonist ivuxolimab in advanced cancers. Generated by immunoSEQ multiplex PCR, the TCRdb table keeps only in-frame clones and is missing some. Altogether approximately 100,000 clones are present, 90% being singletons, with the ten largest covering about 0.5%. The sequenced sample was CD4+ or CD8+ T cells sorted from blood, obtained in a trial of the OX40 agonist ivuxolimab. Receptor source: an adult with an advanced solid tumor such as melanoma, head and neck, liver or kidney cancer.

This chain joins TRBV30 and TRBJ2-3; unclear D gene. Germline-derived CDR1 and CDR2 are GTSNPN and SVGIG (reference sequence). CDR3 length: 13 amino acids. Trimming removed 0 bases at V and 7 bases at J, with 11 bases between. In DNA form, the CDR3 reads TGTGCCTGGAGTGTTCCACTCAGGAATACGCAGTATTTT. This translates into CAWSVPLRNTQYF.

J is TRBJ1-2 and V is TRBV6-5, with 9 nucleotides matching TRBD1. This CDR3 is 15 amino acids long. The ends lost 5 bases at V and 2 bases at J; junction bases unmatched: 6. From germline, CDR1 is MNHEY and CDR2 SVGAGI. CDR3 DNA: TGTGCCAGCAGTATTACAGGGGGCCCCAACTATGGCTACACCTTC. It codes for CASSITGGPNYGYTF.

A few counts support this clone. The gene calls are TRBV30 and TRBJ1-2; D is undetermined. Trimming stripped 5 bases from V and 8 bases from J, with 9 bases between. Looked up from germline, CDR1 is GTSNPN and CDR2 is SVGIG (reference sequence). This CDR3 has 10 amino acids. In DNA, the CDR3 is TGTGCCTGGGGGGAGAGGGGCTACACCTTC. It is translated as CAWGERGYTF.

The V call is TRBV30, the J call TRBJ2-5; 9 nucleotides agree with TRBD1. V was clipped by 2 bases and J by 5 bases; unmatched bases: 9. The CDR3 spans 15 residues. From germline, CDR1 is GTSNPN and CDR2 SVGIG (reference sequence). The CDR3 spells CAWSIGQGFSETQYF. The DNA for the CDR3 is TGTGCCTGGAGTATTGGACAGGGGTTTTCGGAGACCCAGTACTTC.

The V and J genes are TRBV28 and TRBJ2-1, with TRBD2 matching 8 bases. Trimming took 4 bases from V and 3 from J; bases not matched to a gene: 5. The CDR3 is 15 amino acids. Per the germline V gene, CDR1 is MDHEN and CDR2 is SYDVKM. This chain's CDR3 is CASSSGGKNYNEQFF. CDR3 bases: TGTGCCAGCAGTTCGGGGGGGAAGAACTACAATGAGCAGTTCTTC.

V is TRBV6-4 and J is TRBJ2-2; D is perhaps TRBD1 (5 bases). This CDR3 has 13 residues. Looked up from germline, CDR1 is MRHNA and CDR2 is SNTAGT. Trimming removed 4 bases from V and 4 bases from J, with 7 bases in between. CDR3 sequence (DNA): TGTGCCAGCAGTGGACAGACCACCGGGGAGCTGTTTTTT. This encodes CASSGQTTGELFF.

V and J are TRBV9 and TRBJ1-5; D perhaps matches TRBD1 (6 bases). The germline gives CDR1 SGDLS, CDR2 YYNGEE. V shed 4 bases and J shed 5 bases, with 16 bases lying between them. The length of the CDR3 is 15 residues. In nucleotides, the CDR3 is TGTGCCAGCAGCCCCTGGGGGAGGGGGGATCAGCCCCAGCATTTT. Encoded protein: CASSPWGRGDQPQHF.

The chain's CDR3 is CASSPPSGSSYEQYF. The CDR3 DNA is TGTGCCAGCTCACCACCTTCGGGGAGCTCCTACGAGCAGTACTTC. V is TRBV18 and J is TRBJ2-7; perhaps TRBD2 as D (5 bases). This CDR3 spans 15 amino acids. Germline V gives CDR1 KGHSH, CDR2 LQKENI. V was cut by 0 bases and J by 0 bases, with 9 bases left in between.

The chain uses TRBV5-1 and TRBJ2-7, with 8 nucleotides matching TRBD1. Germline V gene sequence: CDR1 SGHRS, CDR2 YFSETQ. V was clipped by 3 bases and J by 0 bases; unmatched bases: 5. This CDR3 is built from 15 residues. CDR3 bases: TGCGCCAGCAGCTCCACAGGGGGAAGCTCCTACGAGCAGTACTTC. It is translated as CASSSTGGSSYEQYF.

This clone showed up just once. The J gene is TRBJ1-1, the V gene TRBV6-1; D might be TRBD1 (5 bases). The germline V and J ends were trimmed by 5 bases and 2 bases, with 15 bases remaining between them. Germline V gene sequence: CDR1 MNHNS, CDR2 SASEGT. The length of the CDR3 is 15 residues. DNA for the CDR3: TGTGCCAGCAGTCCCGACAGCATCCCCAACACTGAAGCTTTCTTT. It encodes CASSPDSIPNTEAFF.

This chain joins TRBV7-8 and TRBJ1-6; D possibly corresponds to TRBD1 (5 bases). With 1 base removed from V and 8 bases from J, the gap between germline ends came to 15 bases. CDR3 size: 16 residues. Germline V CDR1 and CDR2: SGHVS, FQNEAQ. CDR3 sequence: CASSLVGQGTYSPLHF. In DNA form, the CDR3 reads TGTGCCAGCAGCTTAGTGGGGCAGGGCACTTATTCACCCCTCCACTTT.

This clone came up once. The chain links TRBV6-1 to TRBJ2-4; 9 bases align to TRBD1. This CDR3 region has 14 residues. Trimming cost V 6 bases and J 5 bases; bases outside gene matches: 5. Germline V gives CDR1 MNHNS, CDR2 SASEGT. The CDR3 bases are TGTGCCAGCAGGACGGGGACAGGGCAAAACATTCAGTACTTC. Amino acids: CASRTGTGQNIQYF.

The gene calls are TRBV11-2 and TRBJ2-5; TRBD1 might be the D (6 bases). The CDR3 contains 16 residues. Germline assignment: CDR1 SGHAT and CDR2 FQNNGV. V was trimmed by 5 bases and J by 4 bases, leaving 20 bases between them. CDR3 loop: CASSQGSLGAGETQYF. The CDR3 region has the DNA TGTGCCAGCAGCCAGGGAAGTTTGGGGGCAGGAGAGACCCAGTACTTC.

J is TRBJ2-7 and V is TRBV30, with D tentatively TRBD2 (5 bases). This CDR3 is 16 amino acids long. Germline-derived CDR1 and CDR2 are GTSNPN and SVGIG (reference sequence). V shed 0 bases and J shed 0 bases, with 15 bases lying between them. As DNA, the CDR3 is TGTGCCTGGAGTGTGTACGGGGTAGGGAGCTCCTACGAGCAGTACTTC. This encodes CAWSVYGVGSSYEQYF.

The rearrangement joins TRBV19 to TRBJ2-4, with D tentatively TRBD1 or TRBD2 (5 bases each). Germline V CDR1 and CDR2: LNHDA, SQIVND (reference sequence). V gave up 7 bases and J gave up 0 bases, with 13 bases separating them. The CDR3 totals 15 residues. The CDR3 loop is CASNPRGEAKNIQYF. The CDR3 bases are TGTGCCAGTAATCCGAGGGGCGAAGCCAAAAACATTCAGTACTTC.

The rearrangement links TRBV6-6 to TRBJ2-1, with TRBD2 identical over 9 bases. The length of the CDR3 is 14 residues. V was pared by 10 bases and J by 4 bases, with 8 bases of the junction left unmatched. In germline, CDR1 is MNHNY, CDR2 SVGAGI (reference sequence). Written as DNA, the CDR3 is TGTGCCACCTCCGTTAGCGGGGGTTACAATGAGCAGTTCTTC. Amino acid sequence: CATSVSGGYNEQFF.

The CDR3 reads CASSRVEGNQPQHF. CDR3 DNA: TGTGCCAGCAGCAGAGTCGAAGGCAATCAGCCCCAGCATTTT. The V gene is TRBV7-8, the J gene TRBJ1-5; D remains ambiguous. The V gene lost 5 bases and the J gene lost 2 bases, with 10 bases spanning the gap. The CDR3 has 14 residues. The germline gives CDR1 SGHVS, CDR2 FQNEAQ.

This chain links TRBV4-1 with TRBJ1-4, with D unresolved. Germline lookup yields CDR1 MGHRA and CDR2 YSYEKL. The CDR3 totals 13 residues. Trimming took off 0 bases at V and 11 bases at J, with 10 bases between the two ends. The CDR3 sequence is CASSQDGRNKLFF. CDR3 bases: TGCGCCAGCAGCCAAGATGGACGCAATAAACTGTTTTTT.

The chain couples TRBV18 to TRBJ2-5, with a weak D call TRBD2 (6 bases). CDR1 KGHSH and CDR2 LQKENI come from the germline V gene. Deletions cut 0 bases from V and 7 bases from J, with 15 bases between. The CDR3 extends over 15 amino acids. The CDR3 nucleotides read TGTGCCAGCTCACCACCGGAGACTAGAGGAGCGACCCAGTACTTC. Translating gives CASSPPETRGATQYF.

The chain uses TRBV5-6 and TRBJ1-4, with no clear D. This CDR3 region has 14 residues. The germline gives CDR1 SGHDT, CDR2 YYEEEE. Between the trimmed V and J ends, which lost 0 bases and 0 bases, there was a span of 3 bases. In DNA, the CDR3 is TGTGCCAGCAGCTTGGGATCAACTAATGAAAAACTGTTTTTT. As protein: CASSLGSTNEKLFF. Variable domain in full (rest from reference TRBV5-6 and TRBJ1-4): DAGVTQSPTHLIKTRGQQVTLRCSPKSGHDTVSWYQQALGQGPQFIFQYYEEEERQRGNFPDRFSGHQFPNYSSELNVNALLLGDSALYLCASSLGSTNEKLFFGSGTQLSVL.

The gene calls are TRBV18 and TRBJ2-3; D call uncertain. The CDR3 has 14 residues. Germline-derived CDR1 and CDR2 are KGHSH and LQKENI. Trimming shortened V by 0 bases and J by 2 bases, and 6 bases separated the two germline ends. The CDR3 loop reads CASSPPADTDTQYF. The CDR3 DNA reads TGTGCCAGCTCACCACCGGCAGACACAGATACGCAGTATTTT.

The gene calls are TRBV9 and TRBJ2-3; D is possibly TRBD2 (5 bases). Trimming left V 4 bases short and J 0 bases short, with 9 bases between. The germline CDR1 and CDR2 sequences are SGDLS and YYNGEE. CDR3 size: 14 residues. CDR3 amino acids: CASSLAPSTDTQYF. In DNA, the CDR3 is TGTGCCAGCAGCCTAGCCCCTAGCACAGATACGCAGTATTTT.

V is TRBV12-2 and J is TRBJ2-2; the DNA was not used to check the table's D call, TRBD1. TRBV12-2 is listed as a pseudogene. The CDR3 extends over 17 amino acids. The CDR3 nucleotides are TGTGCAAGTCGCTCATTTCCGAGACAGGGAGGCACCGGGGAGCTGTTTTTT. Its translation: CASRSFPRQGGTGELFF.

The CDR3 region is CASRLQGISNIQYF. In nucleotides, the CDR3 is TGTGCCAGCAGGCTACAGGGTATATCTAACATTCAGTACTTC. The chain employs TRBV27 and TRBJ2-4; D possibly corresponds to TRBD1 (6 bases). V lost 6 bases to trimming and J lost 7 bases, with 16 bases between them. This CDR3 region has 14 residues. Germline V CDR1 and CDR2: MNHEY, SMNVEV (reference sequence).

The chain couples TRBV15 to TRBJ1-2; D ambiguous. There are 15 residues in the CDR3. The V gene's germline CDR1 is LNHNV and CDR2 YYDKDF (reference sequence). With 0 bases removed from V and 1 base from J, the gap between germline ends came to 9 bases. The CDR3 spells CATSRDRGSNYGYTF. The CDR3 DNA follows: TGTGCCACCAGCAGAGATCGCGGCAGTAACTATGGCTACACCTTC.

V is TRBV6-1 and J is TRBJ2-5, with 9 positions matching TRBD2. Germline V lookup: CDR1 MNHNS, CDR2 SASEGT. The V segment lost 1 base and the J segment 2 bases; nucleotides outside the gene matches: 8. This CDR3 contains 17 residues. As DNA, the CDR3 is TGTGCCAGCAGTGAAGGGCTGGGAGCGGGGGGACAAGAGACCCAGTACTTC. Encoded protein: CASSEGLGAGGQETQYF.

The chain combines TRBV19 with TRBJ1-1; no clear D. This CDR3 has 13 amino acids. Between the trimmed V and J ends, which lost 3 bases and 0 bases, there was a span of 5 bases. CDR1 is LNHDA, CDR2 SQIVND, per germline (reference sequence). CDR3 loop: CASSIDMNTEAFF. Here the CDR3 DNA reads TGTGCCAGTAGTATTGACATGAACACTGAAGCTTTCTTT.

This sequence joins TRBV30 and TRBJ2-1; D is possibly TRBD1 or TRBD2 (5 bases each). Deletions cut 0 bases from V and 6 bases from J, with 9 bases between. The germline V gene encodes CDR1 GTSNPN and CDR2 SVGIG (reference sequence). The CDR3 loop spans 13 amino acids. The CDR3 spells CAWSVRGPNEQFF. The CDR3 DNA is TGTGCCTGGAGTGTACGGGGACCCAATGAGCAGTTCTTC.

The CDR3 DNA follows: TGTGCCAGCAGCTTATCAGGGGTGAACACCGGGGAGCTGTTTTTT. It encodes CASSLSGVNTGELFF. The chain joins TRBV7-2 to TRBJ2-2, with D possibly TRBD1 on 6 matching bases. Trimming removed 2 bases from V and 1 base from J, with 8 bases in between. CDR1 and CDR2 (germline): SGHTA, FQGNSA. The CDR3 is made up of 15 amino acids.

This rearrangement joins TRBV30 to TRBJ2-7; D uncertain. V was trimmed by 0 bases and J by 4 bases, leaving 7 bases between them. CDR1 is GTSNPN and CDR2 is SVGIG in the germline V gene (reference sequence). The length of the CDR3 is 12 residues. CDR3 nucleotide sequence: TGTGCCTGGAGTGTAGAGTTTTACGAGCAGTACTTC. Its translation is CAWSVEFYEQYF.

This clone has just one count. V and J are TRBV10-2 and TRBJ1-5; TRBD1 agrees at 7 bases. CDR1 is WSHSY, CDR2 SAAADI, per germline. The junction had 7 bases not matched to a gene; V was cut back by 2 bases and J by 0 bases. CDR3 length: 17 residues. Here the CDR3 DNA reads TGCGCCAGCAGTGAGAGGCCAGGGGGGTCTAGCAATCAGCCCCAGCATTTT. This encodes CASSERPGGSSNQPQHF.